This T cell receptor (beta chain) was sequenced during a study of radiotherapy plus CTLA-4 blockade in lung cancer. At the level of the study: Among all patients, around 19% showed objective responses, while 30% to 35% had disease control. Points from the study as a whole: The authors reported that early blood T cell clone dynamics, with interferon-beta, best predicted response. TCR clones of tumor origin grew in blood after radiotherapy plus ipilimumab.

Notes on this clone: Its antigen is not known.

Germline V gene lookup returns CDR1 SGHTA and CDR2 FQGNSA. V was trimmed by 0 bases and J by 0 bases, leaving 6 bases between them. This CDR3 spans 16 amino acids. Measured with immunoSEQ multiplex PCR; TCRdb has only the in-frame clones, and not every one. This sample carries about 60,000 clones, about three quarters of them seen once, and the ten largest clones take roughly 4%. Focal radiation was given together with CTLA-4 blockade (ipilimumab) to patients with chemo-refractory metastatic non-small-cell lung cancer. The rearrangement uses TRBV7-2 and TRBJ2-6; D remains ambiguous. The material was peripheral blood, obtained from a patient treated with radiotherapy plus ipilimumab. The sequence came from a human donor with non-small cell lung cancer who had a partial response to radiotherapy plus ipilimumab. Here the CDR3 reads CASSLAVLSGANVLTF. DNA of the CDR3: TGTGCCAGCAGCTTAGCCGTTCTCTCTGGGGCCAACGTCCTGACTTTC.